This T cell receptor beta chain was recovered during a study of graft-versus-host responses after intestinal transplantation. Study-level background: Every recipient underwent anti-thymocyte globulin induction, then tacrolimus and steroids for roughly 3 years.

This clone occurred a few times. Its antigen is unknown. Clones were read by immunoSEQ multiplex PCR, and TCRdb kept only the in-frame ones, dropping some. The sample holds 95,000 to 110,000 clones, roughly nine tenths seen once. Regarding the study as a whole: Allograft graft-versus-host to host-versus-graft clonal ratios ran high in patients with graft-donor T cell macrochimerism. GvH clones occurred in recipient marrow; some first appeared in ileum or blood. Peak GvH clone levels in circulation were associated with early post-transplant HvG declines.

The CDR3 contains 13 residues. The trim removed 5 bases at V and 2 bases at J, leaving 2 bases unmatched. Germline CDR1 and CDR2: SGHNT and YENEEA. This clonotype was sampled from a human donor who received an intestinal transplant. The sequences come from unstimulated CD4+ T cells sorted from spleen or lymph node cells, collected before intestinal transplant. This rearrangement joins TRBV11-3 to TRBJ2-7; 8 bases fit TRBD2. CDR3 loop: CASSHSGTYEQYF. CDR3 sequence (DNA): TGTGCCAGCAGCCATAGCGGGACCTACGAGCAGTACTTC.